One and the same sample provided the 2 T cell receptor beta chains below, sequenced in a study of T cell repertoires in cytomegalovirus infection (dated by TCRdb to the late 2010s). Sequencing instrument: Illumina HiSeq 1500. The raw public data were reprocessed by TCRdb itself: fastp quality trimming at Q25, MiXCR clonotype calling, in-frame beta chains only. Identical CDR3 protein sequences are pooled into one entry, listed with their most common genes and DNA. The sample yields around 320,000 distinct CDR3 sequences; 9.5% were counted once. Jointly, the top ten make up 3.5% to 4.5% of the sample. Sample: PBMCs. These receptors were collected from a human donor in good health (CMV status not recorded). Some clones in this sample may be carry-over from other donors' samples.

This clonotype has more than one count but fewer than ten. The chain combines TRBV25-1 with TRBJ2-7; D may be TRBD1 (6 bases). This CDR3 is 13 amino acids long. Deletions cut 8 bases from V and 2 bases from J, with 13 bases between. Germline lookup yields CDR1 MGHDK and CDR2 SYGVNS. The CDR3 loop reads CASLQGRPYEQYF. CDR3 coding DNA: TGTGCCAGCCTACAGGGACGACCCTACGAGCAGTACTTC.

The genes are TRBV20-1 and TRBJ2-1; the D gene is possibly TRBD1 (6 bases). The CDR3 consists of 12 residues. Between the trimmed V and J ends, which lost 2 bases and 10 bases, there was a span of 12 bases. CDR1 and CDR2 from the germline V gene are DFQATT and SNEGSKA (reference sequence). The CDR3 protein is CSARPRRGEQFF. The CDR3 region has the DNA TGCAGTGCTAGACCCCGCAGGGGAGAGCAGTTCTTC.